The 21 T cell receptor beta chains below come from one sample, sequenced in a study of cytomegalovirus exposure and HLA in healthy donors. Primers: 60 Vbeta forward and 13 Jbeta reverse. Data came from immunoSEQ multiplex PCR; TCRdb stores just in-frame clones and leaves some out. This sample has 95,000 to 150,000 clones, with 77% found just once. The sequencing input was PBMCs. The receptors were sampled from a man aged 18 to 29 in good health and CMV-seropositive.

Here the CDR3 reads CASSLFEGLTEAFF. CDR3 in DNA: TGTGCCAGCAGCTTGTTTGAGGGCCTCACTGAAGCTTTCTTT. The chain has TRBV11-2 and TRBJ1-1; D gene ambiguous. The CDR3 consists of 14 residues. The germline V gene encodes CDR1 SGHAT and CDR2 FQNNGV. The V end was cut by 3 bases, the J end by 4 bases, with 12 bases between.

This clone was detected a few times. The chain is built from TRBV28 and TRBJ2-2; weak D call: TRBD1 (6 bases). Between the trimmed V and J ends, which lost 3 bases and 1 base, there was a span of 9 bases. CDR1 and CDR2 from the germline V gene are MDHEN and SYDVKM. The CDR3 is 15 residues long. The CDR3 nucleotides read TGTGCCAGCAGTTTCGCACAGGGGAACACCGGGGAGCTGTTTTTT. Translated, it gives CASSFAQGNTGELFF. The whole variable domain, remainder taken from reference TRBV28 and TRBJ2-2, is DVKVTQSSRYLVKRTGEKVFLECVQDMDHENMFWYRQDPGLGLRLIYFSYDVKMKEKGDIPEGYSVSREKKERFSLILESASTNQTSMYLCASSFAQGNTGELFFGEGSRLTVL.

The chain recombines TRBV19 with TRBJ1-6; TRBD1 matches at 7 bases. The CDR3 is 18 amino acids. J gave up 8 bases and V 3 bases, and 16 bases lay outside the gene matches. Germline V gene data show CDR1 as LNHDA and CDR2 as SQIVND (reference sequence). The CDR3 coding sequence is TGTGCCAGTAGTATCGACAGGGATGTTGAAAGTGGTGATTCACCCCTCCACTTT. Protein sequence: CASSIDRDVESGDSPLHF.

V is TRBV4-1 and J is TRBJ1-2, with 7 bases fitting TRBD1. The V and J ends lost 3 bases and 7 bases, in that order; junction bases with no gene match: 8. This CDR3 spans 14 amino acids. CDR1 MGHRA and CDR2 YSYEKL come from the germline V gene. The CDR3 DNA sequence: TGCGCCAGCAGCCAGCCCGGAGACAGGGCTGGCTACACCTTC. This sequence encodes CASSQPGDRAGYTF.

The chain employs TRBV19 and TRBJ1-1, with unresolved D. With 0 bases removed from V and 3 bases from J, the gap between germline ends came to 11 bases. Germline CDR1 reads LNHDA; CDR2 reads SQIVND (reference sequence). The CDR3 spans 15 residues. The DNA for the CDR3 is TGTGCCAGTAGTATAGAGGGGAGCACTCACACTGAAGCTTTCTTT. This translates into CASSIEGSTHTEAFF.

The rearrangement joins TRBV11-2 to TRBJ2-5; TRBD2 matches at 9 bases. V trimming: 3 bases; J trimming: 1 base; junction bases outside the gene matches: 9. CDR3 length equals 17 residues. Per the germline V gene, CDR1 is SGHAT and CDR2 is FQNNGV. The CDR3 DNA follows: TGTGCCAGCAGCTTGGGACTAGCCACGGTGAGCCAAGAGACCCAGTACTTC. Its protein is CASSLGLATVSQETQYF.

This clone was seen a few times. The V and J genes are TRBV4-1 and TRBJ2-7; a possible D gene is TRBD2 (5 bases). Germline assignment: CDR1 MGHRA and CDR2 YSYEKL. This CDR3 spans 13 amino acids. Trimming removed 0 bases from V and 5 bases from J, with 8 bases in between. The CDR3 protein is CASSQDSGNEQYF. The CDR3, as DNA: TGCGCCAGCAGCCAAGACTCGGGGAACGAGCAGTACTTC.

CDR3: CASSLAPGRAGVGEQFF. The CDR3 coding sequence is TGTGCCAGCAGTCTAGCGCCCGGTCGCGCGGGAGTCGGGGAGCAGTTCTTC. This sequence joins TRBV27 and TRBJ2-1, with 7 bases lining up with TRBD2. The CDR3 has 17 residues. CDR1 MNHEY and CDR2 SMNVEV come from the germline V gene (reference sequence). J lost 10 bases, V lost 5 bases, and 20 bases had no gene match.

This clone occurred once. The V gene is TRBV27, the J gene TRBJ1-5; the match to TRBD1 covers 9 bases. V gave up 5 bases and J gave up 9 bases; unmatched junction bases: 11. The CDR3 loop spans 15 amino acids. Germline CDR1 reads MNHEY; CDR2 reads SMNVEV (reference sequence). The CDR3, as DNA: TGTGCCAGCAGTAGTAGACAGGGGGGGGGTCGGCCCCAGCATTTT. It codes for CASSSRQGGGRPQHF.

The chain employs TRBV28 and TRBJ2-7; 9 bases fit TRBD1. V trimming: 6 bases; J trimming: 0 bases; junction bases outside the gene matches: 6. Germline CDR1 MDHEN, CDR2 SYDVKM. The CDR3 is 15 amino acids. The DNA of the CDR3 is TGTGCCAGCAGGGCCGCGACAGGGGGCTCCTACGAGCAGTACTTC. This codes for CASRAATGGSYEQYF.

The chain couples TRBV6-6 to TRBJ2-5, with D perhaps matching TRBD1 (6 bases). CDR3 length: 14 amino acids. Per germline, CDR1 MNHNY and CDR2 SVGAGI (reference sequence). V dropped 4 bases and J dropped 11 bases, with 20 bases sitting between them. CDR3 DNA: TGTGCCAGCAGTTGGACGAAGGGGGTATCGGAGCAGTACTTC. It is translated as CASSWTKGVSEQYF.

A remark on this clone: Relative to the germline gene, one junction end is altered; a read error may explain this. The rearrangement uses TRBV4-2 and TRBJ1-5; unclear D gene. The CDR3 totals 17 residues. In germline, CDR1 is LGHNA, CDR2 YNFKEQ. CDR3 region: CASSQEGYTALNQRQHF. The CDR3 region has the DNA TGTGCCAGCAGCCAAGAGGGTTATACGGCGCTCAATCAGCGCCAGCATTTT.

This chain's CDR3 is CASSQTGGLGYEQYF. CDR3 in DNA: TGCGCCAGCAGCCAAACCGGGGGGCTGGGATACGAGCAGTACTTC. The genes are TRBV4-1 and TRBJ2-7; D is perhaps TRBD2 (7 bases). V was clipped by 2 bases and J by 4 bases, with 15 bases between them. This CDR3 has 15 residues. CDR1 is MGHRA and CDR2 is YSYEKL in the germline V gene.

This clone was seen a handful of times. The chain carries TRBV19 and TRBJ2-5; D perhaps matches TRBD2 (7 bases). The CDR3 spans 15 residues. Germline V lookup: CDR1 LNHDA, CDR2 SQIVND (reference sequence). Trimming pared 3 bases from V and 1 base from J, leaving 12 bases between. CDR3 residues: CASSIGGTLQETQYF. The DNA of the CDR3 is TGTGCCAGTAGTATCGGGGGGACACTCCAAGAGACCCAGTACTTC. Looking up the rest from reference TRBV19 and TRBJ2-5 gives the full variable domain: DGGITQSPKYLFRKEGQNVTLSCEQNLNHDAMYWYRQDPGQGLRLIYYSQIVNDFQKGDIAEGYSVSREKKESFPLTVTSAQKNPTAFYLCASSIGGTLQETQYFGPGTRLLVL.

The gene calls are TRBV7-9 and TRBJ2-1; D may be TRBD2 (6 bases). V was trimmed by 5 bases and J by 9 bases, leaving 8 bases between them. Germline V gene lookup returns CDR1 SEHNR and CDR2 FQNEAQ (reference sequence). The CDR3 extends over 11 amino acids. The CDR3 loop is CASSPGGEQFF. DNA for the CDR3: TGTGCCAGCAGCCCCGGGGGTGAGCAGTTCTTC. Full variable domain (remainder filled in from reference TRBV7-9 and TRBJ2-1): DTGVSQNPRHKITKRGQNVTFRCDPISEHNRLYWYRQTLGQGPEFLTYFQNEAQLEKSRLLSDRFSAERPKGSFSTLEIQRTEQGDSAMYLCASSPGGEQFFGPGTRLTVL.

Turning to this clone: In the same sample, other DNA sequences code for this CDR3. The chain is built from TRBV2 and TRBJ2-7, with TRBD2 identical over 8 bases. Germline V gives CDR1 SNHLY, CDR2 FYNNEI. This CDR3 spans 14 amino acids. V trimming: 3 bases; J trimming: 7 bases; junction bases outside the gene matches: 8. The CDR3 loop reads CASSDLGLAYEQYF. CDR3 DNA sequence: TGTGCCAGCAGTGATCTAGGACTAGCTTATGAGCAGTACTTC.

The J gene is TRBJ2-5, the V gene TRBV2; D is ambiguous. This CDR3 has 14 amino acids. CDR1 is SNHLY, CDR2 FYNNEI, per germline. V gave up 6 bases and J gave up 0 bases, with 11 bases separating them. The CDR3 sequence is CASSEDRNQETQYF. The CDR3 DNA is TGTGCCAGCAGCGAGGATAGGAACCAAGAGACCCAGTACTTC.

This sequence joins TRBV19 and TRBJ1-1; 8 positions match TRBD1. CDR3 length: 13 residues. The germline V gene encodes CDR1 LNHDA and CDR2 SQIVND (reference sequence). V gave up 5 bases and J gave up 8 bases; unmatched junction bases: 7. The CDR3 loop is CASSPRGQGEAFF. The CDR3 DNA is TGTGCCAGTAGTCCCAGGGGGCAGGGAGAAGCTTTCTTT.

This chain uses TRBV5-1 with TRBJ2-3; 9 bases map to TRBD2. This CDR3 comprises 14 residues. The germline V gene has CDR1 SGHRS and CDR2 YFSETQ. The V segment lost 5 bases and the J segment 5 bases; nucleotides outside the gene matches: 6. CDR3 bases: TGCGCCAGCAGAGAAAGCGGGAGGTTAGATACGCAGTATTTT. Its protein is CASRESGRLDTQYF. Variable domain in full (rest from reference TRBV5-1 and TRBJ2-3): KAGVTQTPRYLIKTRGQQVTLSCSPISGHRSVSWYQQTPGQGLQFLFEYFSETQRNKGNFPGRFSGRQFSNSRSEMNVSTLELGDSALYLCASRESGRLDTQYFGPGTRLTVL.

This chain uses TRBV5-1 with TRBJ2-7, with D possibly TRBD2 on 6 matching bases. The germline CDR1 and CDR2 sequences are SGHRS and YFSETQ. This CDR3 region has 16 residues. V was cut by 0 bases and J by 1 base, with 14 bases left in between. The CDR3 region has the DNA TGCGCCAGCAGCTTGGATTTGGCTCGGGGGTCCTACGAGCAGTACTTC. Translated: CASSLDLARGSYEQYF.

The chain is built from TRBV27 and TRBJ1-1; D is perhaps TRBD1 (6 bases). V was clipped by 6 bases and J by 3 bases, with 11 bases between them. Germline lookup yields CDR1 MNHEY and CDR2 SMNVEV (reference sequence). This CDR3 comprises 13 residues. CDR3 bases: TGTGCCAGCAGGAAGGGGGTGGACACTGAAGCTTTCTTT. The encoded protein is CASRKGVDTEAFF.